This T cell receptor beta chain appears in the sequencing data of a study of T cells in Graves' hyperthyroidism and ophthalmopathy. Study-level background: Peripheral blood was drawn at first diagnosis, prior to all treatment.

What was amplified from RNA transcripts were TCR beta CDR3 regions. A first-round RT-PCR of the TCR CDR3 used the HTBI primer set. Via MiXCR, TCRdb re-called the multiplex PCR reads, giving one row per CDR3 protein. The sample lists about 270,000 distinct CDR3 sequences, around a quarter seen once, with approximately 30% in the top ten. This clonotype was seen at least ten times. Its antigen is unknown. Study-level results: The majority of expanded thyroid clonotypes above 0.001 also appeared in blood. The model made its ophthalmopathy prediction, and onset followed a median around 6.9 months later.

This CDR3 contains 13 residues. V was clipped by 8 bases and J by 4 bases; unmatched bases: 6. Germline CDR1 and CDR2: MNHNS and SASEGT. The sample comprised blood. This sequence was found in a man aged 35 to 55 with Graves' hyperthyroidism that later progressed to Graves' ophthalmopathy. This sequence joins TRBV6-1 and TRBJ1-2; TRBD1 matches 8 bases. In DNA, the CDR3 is TGTGCCAGCCTGGACAGGGCGGGCTATGGCTACACCTTC. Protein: CASLDRAGYGYTF.